Listed here is a single T cell receptor (beta chain). Antigen unknown. The data derive from a study of T cell repertoires in cytomegalovirus infection. Trimming cost V 11 bases and J 5 bases, with 15 bases left between them. CDR1 is LNHDA, CDR2 SQIVND, per germline (reference sequence). This CDR3 region has 12 residues. TCRdb itself ran the reads through MiXCR, one entry per CDR3 protein. The sample has roughly 120,000 distinct CDR3 sequences; more than 30% are singletons. The sequencing used CD8+ T cells from cultured PBMCs, collected from culture after CMV antigen stimulation. This receptor was identified in a human donor in good health (CMV status not recorded). Some clones in this sample may be carry-over from other donors' samples. J is TRBJ1-2 and V is TRBV19; TRBD1 is a possible D gene (6 bases). The CDR3 protein is CAGRTDSYGYTF. The DNA of the CDR3 is TGTGCCGGCAGGACAGACTCGTATGGCTACACCTTC.